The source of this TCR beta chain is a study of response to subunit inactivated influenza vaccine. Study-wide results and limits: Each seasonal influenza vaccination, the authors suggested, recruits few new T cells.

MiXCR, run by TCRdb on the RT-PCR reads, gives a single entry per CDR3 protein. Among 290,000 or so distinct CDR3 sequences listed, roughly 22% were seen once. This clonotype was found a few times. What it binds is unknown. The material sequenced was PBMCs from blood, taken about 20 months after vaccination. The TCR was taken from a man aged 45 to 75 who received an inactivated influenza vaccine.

In DNA, the CDR3 is TGTGCCAGCAGCCAAGAATGGGCGGTGCGACTACATAATTCACCCCTCCACTTT. Protein product: CASSQEWAVRLHNSPLHF. V usage is TRBV4-2 and J usage is TRBJ1-6; the D is unclear. The CDR3 contains 18 residues. Germline CDR1 is LGHNA and CDR2 is YNFKEQ. Trimming cost V 0 bases and J 5 bases, with 17 bases left between them.